This T cell receptor (beta chain) was captured in a study of early T cells in non-severe SARS-CoV-2 infection. Per the germline V gene, CDR1 is MNHNS and CDR2 is SASEGT. Trimming cost V 5 bases and J 0 bases; bases outside gene matches: 7. The CDR3 contains 17 residues. Only a few counts were recorded for this clonotype. TCRdb processed the 5' RACE reads anew with MiXCR; each CDR3 protein has one entry. The table shows 32,000 or so distinct CDR3 sequences, with about 10% occurring only once. V is TRBV6-1 and J is TRBJ1-6; TRBD1 agrees at 7 bases. The sequenced material came from whole blood. The receptor was isolated from an adult who was a healthcare worker with PCR-confirmed SARS-CoV-2 infection or an uninfected control (not recorded which). CDR3 loop: CASSLQTGSSYNSPLHF. The CDR3 bases are TGTGCCAGCAGTCTACAGACAGGGAGCTCCTATAATTCACCCCTCCACTTT.